This T cell receptor (beta chain) was recovered during a study of a mutant IDH1 vaccine in newly diagnosed glioma. The wider study: Most had both radiotherapy and temozolomide beforehand; others had only one.

CDR3 length equals 15 residues. The ends were cut back, 2 bases at V and 5 bases at J, with 14 bases in the middle. Germline CDR1 reads SEHNR; CDR2 reads FQNEAQ (reference sequence). Method: immunoSEQ multiplex PCR; TCRdb's copy keeps in-frame clones and lacks some. The table shows 35,000 to 45,000 clones, with under 90% occurring only once. This clone is classed as medium-sized. Its antigen is unknown. Overall study results and limits: It was approximately 93% of patients that developed vaccine-induced immune responses. Top-clonotype changes in peripheral T cells seemed unrelated to pseudoprogression.

Time point meaning: week 11, during vaccination. Each dose delivered 300 ug of mutant IDH1 20-mer peptide subcutaneously with imiquimod. This specimen was peripheral blood mononuclear cells (PBMCs), taken from a glioma patient whose treatment included an IDH1 peptide vaccine. The V and J genes are TRBV7-9 and TRBJ2-3, with D tentatively TRBD2 (6 bases). The source of this sequence is a woman aged 30 to 39 with glioma. Some clones in this sample may be carry-over from other donors' samples. The CDR3 nucleotides are TGTGCCAGCAGCTTATACGAGGGAGGAAGAGATACGCAGTATTTT. Translating gives CASSLYEGGRDTQYF.